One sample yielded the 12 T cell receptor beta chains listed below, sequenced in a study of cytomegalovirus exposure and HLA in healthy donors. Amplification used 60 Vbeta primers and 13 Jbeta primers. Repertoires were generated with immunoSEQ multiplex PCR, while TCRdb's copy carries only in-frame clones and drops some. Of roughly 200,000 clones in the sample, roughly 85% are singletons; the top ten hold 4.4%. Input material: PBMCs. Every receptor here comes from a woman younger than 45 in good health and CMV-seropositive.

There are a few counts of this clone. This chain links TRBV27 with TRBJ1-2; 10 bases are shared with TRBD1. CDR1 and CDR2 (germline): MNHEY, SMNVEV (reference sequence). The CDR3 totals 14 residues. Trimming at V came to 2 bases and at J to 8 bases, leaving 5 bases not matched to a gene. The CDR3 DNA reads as TGTGCCAGCAGTTTACGACAGGGGGCTGGAGGCTACACCTTC. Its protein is CASSLRQGAGGYTF.

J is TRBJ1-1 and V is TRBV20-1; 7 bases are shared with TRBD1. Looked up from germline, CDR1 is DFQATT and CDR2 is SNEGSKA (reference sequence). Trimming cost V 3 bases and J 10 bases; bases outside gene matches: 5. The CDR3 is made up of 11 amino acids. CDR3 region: CSASAQGGAFF. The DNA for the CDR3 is TGCAGTGCTAGCGCCCAGGGGGGAGCTTTCTTT.

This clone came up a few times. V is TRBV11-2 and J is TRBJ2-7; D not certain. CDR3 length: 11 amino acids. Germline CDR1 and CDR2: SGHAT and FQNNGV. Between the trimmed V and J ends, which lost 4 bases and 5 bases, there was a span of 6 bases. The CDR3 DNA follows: TGTGCCAGCAGCTCTTATAACGAGCAGTACTTC. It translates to CASSSYNEQYF.

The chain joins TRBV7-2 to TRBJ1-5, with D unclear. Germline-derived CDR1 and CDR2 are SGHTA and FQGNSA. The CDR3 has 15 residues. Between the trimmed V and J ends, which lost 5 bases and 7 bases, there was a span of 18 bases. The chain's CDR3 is CASSPGRGGYQPQHF. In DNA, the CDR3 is TGTGCCAGCAGCCCCGGACGGGGAGGATACCAGCCCCAGCATTTT.

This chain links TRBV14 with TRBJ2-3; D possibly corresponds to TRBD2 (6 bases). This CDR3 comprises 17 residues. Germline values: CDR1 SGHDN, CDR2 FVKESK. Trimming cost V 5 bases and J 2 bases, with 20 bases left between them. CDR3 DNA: TGTGCCAGCAGCGGCCGACTAGACGGGATTCTCACAGATACGCAGTATTTT. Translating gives CASSGRLDGILTDTQYF.

CDR3: CSTSGAGENYGYTF. DNA for the CDR3: TGCAGCACTAGCGGGGCAGGGGAAAACTATGGCTACACCTTC. The chain uses TRBV29-1 and TRBJ1-2; D is perhaps TRBD1 (6 bases). The CDR3 is 14 amino acids. The V gene lost 8 bases and the J gene lost 2 bases, with 18 bases spanning the gap. CDR1 SQVTM and CDR2 ANQGSEA come from the germline V gene.

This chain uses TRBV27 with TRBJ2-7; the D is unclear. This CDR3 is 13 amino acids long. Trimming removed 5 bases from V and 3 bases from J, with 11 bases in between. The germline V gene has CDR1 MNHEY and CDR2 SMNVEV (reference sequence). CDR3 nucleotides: TGTGCCAGCAGTCCCGGTTGGAGCTACGAGCAGTACTTC. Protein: CASSPGWSYEQYF.

CDR3 sequence reads: CASSETGLAASEQYF. DNA for the CDR3: TGTGCCAGCAGCGAAACGGGACTAGCGGCTAGCGAGCAGTACTTC. The V and J genes are TRBV9 and TRBJ2-7; 11 bases match TRBD2. The CDR3 is 15 amino acids. Germline assignment: CDR1 SGDLS and CDR2 YYNGEE. V was pared by 3 bases and J by 6 bases, with 8 bases of the junction left unmatched.

CDR3 residues: CASSQDEAGGPYNEQFF. The CDR3 nucleotides read TGCGCCAGCAGCCAAGATGAGGCGGGGGGGCCCTACAATGAGCAGTTCTTC. This chain joins TRBV4-1 and TRBJ2-1; TRBD2 aligns across 9 bases. This CDR3 contains 17 residues. Per the germline V gene, CDR1 is MGHRA and CDR2 is YSYEKL. V dropped 0 bases and J dropped 2; count of bases not matched to a gene: 5.

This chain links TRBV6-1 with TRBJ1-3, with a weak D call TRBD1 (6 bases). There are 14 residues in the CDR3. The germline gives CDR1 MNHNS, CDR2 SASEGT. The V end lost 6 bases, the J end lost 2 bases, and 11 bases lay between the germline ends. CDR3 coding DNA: TGTGCCAGCAGACAGGGCGATCCTGGAAACACCATATATTTT. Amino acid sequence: CASRQGDPGNTIYF.

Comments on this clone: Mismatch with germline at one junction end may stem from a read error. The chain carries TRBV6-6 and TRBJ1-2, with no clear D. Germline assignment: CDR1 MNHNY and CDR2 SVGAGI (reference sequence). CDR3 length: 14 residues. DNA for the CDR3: TGTGCCAGCAGTTCCTACCGGACTGACTATGACTACACCTTC. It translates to CASSSYRTDYDYTF.

CDR3 in amino acids: CASAERPNYGYTF. CDR3 coding DNA: TGCGCCAGCGCCGAGAGGCCTAACTATGGCTACACCTTC. V gene TRBV5-1 combines with J gene TRBJ1-2, with D uncertain. V was clipped by 7 bases and J by 0 bases, with 10 bases between them. Germline values: CDR1 SGHRS, CDR2 YFSETQ. The CDR3 runs to 13 residues.